This TCR beta chain was identified in a study of cytomegalovirus exposure and HLA in healthy donors. The PCR used 60 Vbeta and 13 Jbeta primers. Some clones are missing from TCRdb's copy, which holds only in-frame ones; the method was immunoSEQ multiplex PCR. The sample shows about 140,000 clones, about 80% of them seen only once. For this clone: Its target is unknown.

Germline CDR1 reads SQVTM; CDR2 reads ANQGSEA. This CDR3 spans 13 amino acids. The V and J ends lost 0 bases and 7 bases respectively, with 9 bases between them. Study results and limitations: Later, an analysis found that common viral pathogens appeared to be linked with several of the most significant clusters.

Sequenced sample: PBMCs. This receptor was identified in a man between 35 and 55 years old in good health and CMV-seronegative. V usage is TRBV29-1 and J usage is TRBJ2-2; the D gene is possibly TRBD1 (5 bases). Written as DNA, the CDR3 is TGCAGCGTTGAAGATCAGGGTGTCGGGGAGCTGTTTTTT. The encoded protein is CSVEDQGVGELFF.